Here is one TCR beta chain with its context. The V end lost 5 bases, the J end lost 2 bases, and 12 bases lay between the germline ends. The CDR3 is made up of 14 amino acids. TCRdb re-analysed the 5' RACE reads in MiXCR, keeping a single row per CDR3 protein. The sample includes 300,000 to 400,000 distinct CDR3 sequences, roughly 13% seen only once; the top ten take about 20%. This sample was included in a study of T-cell memory formation after mild COVID-19. The sequencing input was PBMCs or a T cell subset sorted from them (not recorded which). The chain employs TRBV12-3 or TRBV12-4 and TRBJ1-1; D perhaps matches TRBD1 (6 bases). The TCR sequence derives from a man younger than 30 who had mild COVID-19 (a few samples of this study predate the infection). Cell type and time point are not known. The CDR3 DNA reads as TGTGCCAGCAGTCTAGGGGGACCCAACACTGAAGCTTTCTTT. Its protein is CASSLGGPNTEAFF.